The T cell receptor (beta chain) described here comes from a study of identical twins. General study points: Researchers caution that invariant MAIT and iNKT cells could partly confound zero-insertion analyses.

In TCRdb, the 5' RACE reads were re-called with MiXCR into one record per CDR3 protein. Among approximately 190,000 distinct CDR3 sequences, about a sixth were seen once, and the ten largest hold 40%. Per the germline V gene, CDR1 is DFQATT and CDR2 is SNEGSKA (reference sequence). The CDR3 has 15 residues. Between the trimmed V and J ends, which lost 1 base and 8 bases, there was a span of 18 bases. This clonotype was seen at least ten times. Its specificity is not known. This same sample was also taken into another study, of T cells expressing NK-cell markers.

Input material: CD8+ T cells sorted from blood. J is TRBJ2-1 and V is TRBV20-1; D perhaps matches TRBD1 (6 bases). The clonotype comes from a woman younger than 30 in good health. CDR3: CSARGATGGKDEQFF. The CDR3 bases are TGCAGTGCTAGAGGGGCGACAGGTGGCAAGGATGAGCAGTTCTTC.